The rows below give T cell receptor beta chains drawn from one sample of a study of T cell responses to AZD1222 COVID-19 vaccine. Here immunoSEQ multiplex PCR was the method, and the copy in TCRdb shows in-frame clones only, minus some. This table has 150,000 to 200,000 clones, roughly 87% appearing once. Material: peripheral blood, obtained 28 days after the second AZD1222 dose. These receptors all come from an adult who received the AZD1222 COVID-19 vaccine. The CDR3 runs from the conserved cysteine through the conserved F or W.

V: TRBV19; J: TRBJ1-2; CDR3: CASSIGGSGYTF
V: TRBV2; J: TRBJ2-5; CDR3: CASADTQETQYF
V: TRBV5-1; J: TRBJ2-7; CDR3: CASRLSGATYEQYF
V: TRBV3-1/TRBV3-2; J: TRBJ1-4; CDR3: CASSQVEKLFF
V: TRBV15; J: TRBJ1-1; CDR3: CATSRPTGNTEAFF
V: TRBV2; J: TRBJ1-5; CDR3: CASSEYEGSQPQHF
V: TRBV24-1; J: TRBJ2-3; CDR3: CATSGGTGWRDTQYF
V: TRBV7-8; J: TRBJ2-7; CDR3: CASSSRTGGMYEQYF
V: TRBV5-1; J: TRBJ1-4; CDR3: CASSLDYNEKLFF
V: TRBV19; J: TRBJ1-2; CDR3: CASSIRIVTGTGLYGYTF
V: TRBV3-1/TRBV3-2; J: TRBJ2-1; CDR3: CASSQTKLAGGMWNEQFF
V: TRBV9; J: TRBJ2-5; CDR3: CASSVGGAQETQYF
V: TRBV9; J: TRBJ2-5; CDR3: CASSVERGQETQYF
V: TRBV4-2; J: TRBJ2-5; CDR3: CASSQDRVVQETQYF
V: TRBV4-1; J: TRBJ1-3; CDR3: CASSQDTTGTGGASNTIYF
V: TRBV28; J: TRBJ1-2; CDR3: CASSLSQEGYTF
V: TRBV19; J: TRBJ1-1; CDR3: CARKAGQGASEAFF
V: TRBV5-1; J: TRBJ1-5; CDR3: CASSPGGTSNQPQHF
V: TRBV11-2; J: TRBJ2-2; CDR3: CASRGDRYTGELFF
V: TRBV15; J: TRBJ1-2; CDR3: CATSSGQANYGYTF
V: TRBV9; J: TRBJ1-3; CDR3: CASSGEGNSGNTIYF
V: TRBV7-9; J: TRBJ1-1; CDR3: CASSRSSRGTEAFF
V: TRBV29-1; J: TRBJ2-7; CDR3: CRPKTATSSYEQYF
V: TRBV9; J: TRBJ1-4; CDR3: CASSVGGTKHNEKLFF
V: TRBV25-1; J: TRBJ1-2; CDR3: CASSSGGAGYGYTF
V: TRBV10-1; J: TRBJ2-1; CDR3: CASKTSGEGEQFF
V: TRBV18; J: TRBJ2-2; CDR3: CASRHEEGTGELFF
V: TRBV9; J: TRBJ1-1; CDR3: CASSEWDRVTEAFF
V: TRBV5-1; J: TRBJ1-1; CDR3: CASSPHLDTEAFF
V: TRBV6-6; J: TRBJ1-3; CDR3: CASRRQGNLGNTIYF
V: TRBV7-2; J: TRBJ2-7; CDR3: CASSPNWLGGYDEQYF
V: TRBV6-1; J: TRBJ1-5; CDR3: CASSEDRERQGGHSNQPQHF
V: TRBV4-1; J: TRBJ1-4; CDR3: CASSQGAREKLFF
V: TRBV6-2/TRBV6-3; J: TRBJ2-3; CDR3: CASSRTGGSLSTDTQYF
V: TRBV27; J: TRBJ2-2; CDR3: CASSPRVANTGELFF
V: TRBV5-1; J: TRBJ1-1; CDR3: CASSFGGMNTEAFF
V: TRBV12-5; J: TRBJ1-1; CDR3: CASGMGLGDTEAFF
V: TRBV4-3; J: TRBJ2-7; CDR3: CASSQRTGDYEQYF
V: TRBV21-1; J: TRBJ1-5; CDR3: CASSKALAAGSNQPQHF
V: TRBV19; J: TRBJ2-7; CDR3: CASSDGTSYEQYF
V: TRBV6-1; J: TRBJ1-4; CDR3: CASSENIQGGEKLFF
V: TRBV27; J: TRBJ2-2; CDR3: CASSFTANTGELFF
V: TRBV2; J: TRBJ2-5; CDR3: CASRYTSGGQETQYF
V: TRBV6-1; J: TRBJ1-5; CDR3: CASSEASGPQPQHF
V: TRBV5-4; J: TRBJ1-5; CDR3: CASSLDWNQPQHF
V: TRBV4-2; J: TRBJ1-1; CDR3: CASSQGSPSEAFF
V: TRBV27; J: TRBJ1-1; CDR3: CASSLWENTEAFF
V: TRBV7-2; J: TRBJ2-1; CDR3: CASSLVAVEQFF
V: TRBV12-3/TRBV12-4; J: TRBJ1-6; CDR3: CASTTWGSPLHF
V: TRBV18; J: TRBJ1-1; CDR3: CASSPQGNSVAFF
V: TRBV18; J: TRBJ2-7; CDR3: CASSPDRAYEQYF
V: TRBV10-3; J: TRBJ1-1; CDR3: CAISDGGTATMNTEAFF
V: TRBV5-8; J: TRBJ1-4; CDR3: CASSWGAPGQGTEKLFF
V: TRBV2; J: TRBJ1-5; CDR3: CASSSQDRVSLNQPQHF
V: TRBV5-5; J: TRBJ2-1; CDR3: CASSLAGPHNEQFF
V: TRBV4-3; J: TRBJ2-1; CDR3: CASSQVRHQVWDEQFF
V: TRBV11-2; J: TRBJ2-1; CDR3: CASSLSLAGRDPRNNEQFF
V: TRBV6-5; J: TRBJ2-7; CDR3: CASRVGTGVYEQYF